The 27 T cell receptor beta chains given below trace back to one sample, sequenced in a study of T-cell memory formation after mild COVID-19. From the 5' RACE reads, TCRdb called clonotypes with MiXCR, one entry per CDR3 protein. Of about 170,000 distinct CDR3 sequences in the sample, under 15% were seen once. The sequenced sample consisted of PBMCs or a T cell subset sorted from them (not recorded which). These receptors all come from a man aged 18 to 29 who had mild COVID-19 (a few samples of this study predate the infection). Cell type and time point are not known.

This chain connects TRBV11-2 to TRBJ1-6, with TRBD1 as a possible D gene (5 bases). This CDR3 contains 15 residues. Per germline, CDR1 SGHAT and CDR2 FQNNGV. With 1 base removed from V and 7 bases from J, the gap between germline ends came to 11 bases. In DNA, the CDR3 is TGTGCCAGCAGCTTAGCCCAGGGTACCAATTCACCCCTCCACTTT. This translates into CASSLAQGTNSPLHF.

The CDR3 nucleotides read TGTGCCAGCAGTTCCGCCCCCCGGTTGATGGGGGTAATGTATGGGGCCAACGTCCTGACTTTC. Encoded protein: CASSSAPRLMGVMYGANVLTF. V is TRBV12-3 or TRBV12-4 and J is TRBJ2-6, with D perhaps matching TRBD1 or TRBD2 (5 bases each). V lost 4 bases and J lost 3, with 28 bases in between. The CDR3 has 21 residues.

This clonotype was detected a few times. The chain recombines TRBV12-3 or TRBV12-4 with TRBJ1-5; D gene ambiguous. The V end lost 6 bases, the J end lost 5 bases, and 14 bases lay between the germline ends. The CDR3 extends over 14 amino acids. The CDR3 region has the DNA TGTGCCAGCAGCCACTTTACAAGTTATCAGCCCCAGCATTTT. It specifies CASSHFTSYQPQHF.

Judged by abundance, this clonotype is medium-sized. This rearrangement joins TRBV12-3 or TRBV12-4 to TRBJ2-7; D is perhaps TRBD1 (5 bases). This CDR3 is built from 13 residues. Trimming took off 3 bases at V and 2 bases at J, with 8 bases between the two ends. The CDR3, as DNA: TGTGCCAGCAGTTTTTGGACACCCTACGAGCAGTACTTC. Amino acid sequence: CASSFWTPYEQYF.

In this sample, this clonotype turned up a few times. J is TRBJ1-2 and V is TRBV12-3 or TRBV12-4, with unresolved D. This CDR3 spans 15 amino acids. V was trimmed by 6 bases and J by 4 bases, leaving 18 bases between them. This chain's CDR3 is CASSRIGEIGYGYTF. The DNA of the CDR3 is TGTGCCAGCAGCCGGATTGGGGAGATCGGCTATGGCTACACCTTC.

In this sample, this clonotype turned up many times. The chain carries TRBV4-1 and TRBJ2-3; possible D gene TRBD2, 6 bases. Germline lookup yields CDR1 MGHRA and CDR2 YSYEKL. Between the trimmed V and J ends, which lost 2 bases and 6 bases, there was a span of 12 bases. The CDR3 totals 14 residues. CDR3: CASSQYWGRDTQYF. In nucleotides, the CDR3 is TGCGCCAGCAGCCAATACTGGGGGAGGGATACGCAGTATTTT.

A single count supports this clonotype. This rearrangement joins TRBV5-1 to TRBJ2-5; unclear D gene. V lost 4 bases and J 2 bases, leaving 9 bases between the germline ends. The CDR3 runs 13 residues. CDR1 and CDR2 from the germline V gene are SGHRS and YFSETQ. In DNA, the CDR3 is TGCGCCAGCAGCGCGAGCCTGCAAGAGACCCAGTACTTC. Its translation is CASSASLQETQYF.

The gene calls are TRBV5-6 and TRBJ2-2; D is unresolved. The CDR3 runs 14 residues. With 0 bases removed from V and 1 base from J, the gap between germline ends came to 4 bases. The germline V gene has CDR1 SGHDT and CDR2 YYEEEE. CDR3 in amino acids: CASSLERNTGELFF. Written as DNA, the CDR3 is TGTGCCAGCAGCTTGGAGCGGAACACCGGGGAGCTGTTTTTT.

This clonotype appeared a few times. The J gene is TRBJ2-5, the V gene TRBV6-2 or TRBV6-3; possibly TRBD1 or TRBD2 for D (5 bases each). CDR3 length: 15 amino acids. V was cut by 8 bases and J by 2 bases, with 18 bases left in between. CDR1 and CDR2 (germline): MNHEY, SVGEGT. Here the CDR3 DNA reads TGTGCCAGCGGTAAAGGGGAAGCGGTTCAAGAGACCCAGTACTTC. Protein sequence: CASGKGEAVQETQYF.

This clonotype was seen many times. The genes are TRBV5-1 and TRBJ1-2; D call uncertain. Germline loops: CDR1 SGHRS, CDR2 YFSETQ. With 1 base removed from V and 7 bases from J, the gap between germline ends came to 14 bases. This CDR3 has 14 amino acids. CDR3 bases: TGCGCCAGCAGCTTGAGTCAGGCGGGCGGTGGCTACACCTTC. Protein: CASSLSQAGGGYTF.

The chain carries TRBV5-1 and TRBJ1-2; no reliable D call. This CDR3 has 13 amino acids. V lost 4 bases and J 4 bases, leaving 11 bases between the germline ends. Germline V lookup: CDR1 SGHRS, CDR2 YFSETQ. The chain's CDR3 is CASSPRVFYGYTF. The CDR3 coding sequence is TGCGCCAGCAGCCCCCGGGTTTTCTATGGCTACACCTTC.

Note on this clonotype: The CDR3 ends on some other residue instead of the conserved phenylalanine or tryptophan, so this is likely a read error. It is unclear where the CDR3 begins or ends on the DNA, so no DNA is shown, and the CDR3 is as TCRdb lists it. The chain carries TRBV6-1 and TRBJ2-7; the table names TRBD1, a call not compared with the DNA. With termini counted, the CDR3 has 13 amino acids. Germline V CDR1 and CDR2: MNHNS, SASEGT. The CDR3 here is CASSEAGGQGAKL.

The chain couples TRBV6-5 to TRBJ1-6; 10 nucleotides agree with TRBD1. After removal of 7 bases from V and 10 bases from J, the junction contained 10 bases not matched to a gene. There are 15 residues in the CDR3. Per germline, CDR1 MNHEY and CDR2 SVGAGI. For the CDR3, the DNA is TGTGCCAGCACTCTGGGACAGGGGATTGAATCACCCCTCCACTTT. Its translation: CASTLGQGIESPLHF.

This clonotype was observed at least ten times. V usage is TRBV5-1 and J usage is TRBJ2-5; TRBD1 matches 12 bases. Germline V gives CDR1 SGHRS, CDR2 YFSETQ. The V gene end was trimmed by 4 bases and the J gene end by 1 base; junction bases not matched to a gene: 2. The CDR3 is made up of 15 amino acids. CDR3 amino acids: CASSGTGGSQETQYF. CDR3 nucleotide sequence: TGCGCCAGCAGCGGGACAGGGGGCTCCCAAGAGACCCAGTACTTC.

This clonotype was seen only a few times. With a much larger clone just one base away, this may be a read error. The chain links TRBV7-2 to TRBJ2-2; perhaps TRBD2 as D (6 bases). This CDR3 comprises 13 residues. The germline V gene encodes CDR1 SGHTA and CDR2 FQGNSA. V was shortened by 5 bases and J by 4 bases, with 8 bases between the two germline ends. CDR3 sequence (DNA): TGTGCCAGCAGCCCGACTAGCACCGGGGAGCTGTTTTTT. Its protein is CASSPTSTGELFF.

In this sample, this clonotype turned up a few times. The V and J genes are TRBV5-1 and TRBJ2-3, with 10 nucleotides matching TRBD2. The V gene end was trimmed by 5 bases and the J gene end by 2 bases; junction bases not matched to a gene: 8. The germline CDR1 and CDR2 sequences are SGHRS and YFSETQ. The CDR3 spans 16 residues. The CDR3 loop is CASRMSSGGYTDTQYF. CDR3 DNA: TGCGCCAGCAGAATGTCTAGCGGGGGATACACAGATACGCAGTATTTT.

The gene calls are TRBV20-1 and TRBJ2-7; 7 positions agree with TRBD1. The ends lost 3 bases at V and 4 bases at J; junction bases unmatched: 3. Looked up from germline, CDR1 is DFQATT and CDR2 is SNEGSKA (reference sequence). The CDR3 has 12 residues. The DNA of the CDR3 is TGCAGTGCTAGGGACAGGTCATACGAGCAGTACGTC. This encodes CSARDRSYEQYV.

This clonotype was detected a few times. The rearrangement links TRBV4-2 to TRBJ2-1, with D maybe TRBD1 (6 bases). The germline CDR1 and CDR2 sequences are LGHNA and YNFKEQ. The V end lost 0 bases, the J end lost 6 bases, and 12 bases lay between the germline ends. CDR3 size: 15 residues. CDR3 coding DNA: TGTGCCAGCAGCCAAGATTACCCCAGGGGCAATGAGCAGTTCTTC. Protein: CASSQDYPRGNEQFF.

The CDR3 bases are TGTGCCAGCAGCTTAGGTCTGCCGACAGATACGCAGTATTTT. This encodes CASSLGLPTDTQYF. The genes are TRBV7-6 and TRBJ2-3, with D hard to call. Deletions cut 1 base from V and 3 bases from J, with 8 bases between. The CDR3 length is 14 residues. CDR1 is SGHVS and CDR2 is FNYEAQ in the germline V gene.

This clonotype was recorded many times. The chain combines TRBV6-1 with TRBJ2-2; 7 nucleotides match TRBD2. V trimming: 6 bases; J trimming: 0 bases; junction bases outside the gene matches: 1. Germline V lookup: CDR1 MNHNS, CDR2 SASEGT. The CDR3 loop spans 14 amino acids. The chain's CDR3 is CASRGGANTGELFF. CDR3 in DNA: TGTGCCAGCAGGGGGGGGGCGAACACCGGGGAGCTGTTTTTT.

This clonotype was detected a few times. The chain employs TRBV29-1 and TRBJ1-2, with D possibly matching TRBD1 (6 bases). CDR3 length: 13 residues. Per the germline V gene, CDR1 is SQVTM and CDR2 is ANQGSEA. DNA of the CDR3: TGCACCTCCTCGATAGGGGGAGGGGATGGCTACACCTTC. Translating gives CTSSIGGGDGYTF.

This clonotype has only a few counts. V is TRBV9 and J is TRBJ2-1, with 8 bases lining up with TRBD2. The CDR3 covers 15 residues. The junction had 7 bases not matched to a gene; V was cut back by 4 bases and J by 4 bases. Germline assignment: CDR1 SGDLS and CDR2 YYNGEE. DNA for the CDR3: TGTGCCAGCAGCCCCGATATAGCGGGGTACAATGAGCAGTTCTTC. Translated, it gives CASSPDIAGYNEQFF.

This clonotype was detected a few times. The rearrangement joins TRBV6-2 or TRBV6-3 to TRBJ2-5; no clear D. The germline V gene encodes CDR1 MNHEY and CDR2 SVGEGT. The CDR3 length is 12 residues. Trimming pared 6 bases from V and 7 bases from J, leaving 12 bases between. CDR3 sequence reads: CASSGPGGTQYF. Here the CDR3 DNA reads TGTGCCAGCAGCGGGCCTGGCGGGACCCAGTACTTC.

In its sample, this clonotype is medium-sized. The V and J genes are TRBV7-9 and TRBJ2-2; 11 bases fit TRBD2. Germline V gene sequence: CDR1 SEHNR, CDR2 FQNEAQ (reference sequence). Trimming at V came to 6 bases and at J to 4 bases, leaving 4 bases not matched to a gene. The CDR3 is 15 amino acids. The CDR3 sequence is CASRPGLAGTGELFF. The CDR3 DNA is TGTGCCAGCAGACCTGGACTAGCGGGCACCGGGGAGCTGTTTTTT.

This clonotype was picked up a small number of times. V gene TRBV5-1 combines with J gene TRBJ2-5, with 9 bases lining up with TRBD1. The CDR3 length is 14 residues. V trimming: 3 bases; J trimming: 5 bases; junction bases outside the gene matches: 5. Per the germline V gene, CDR1 is SGHRS and CDR2 is YFSETQ. DNA of the CDR3: TGCGCCAGCAGCTCGGGACAGGGAAGGGAGACCCAGTACTTC. Protein product: CASSSGQGRETQYF.

The genes are TRBV18 and TRBJ2-5, with D unresolved. Per the germline V gene, CDR1 is KGHSH and CDR2 is LQKENI. CDR3 length: 13 amino acids. Trimming left V 2 bases short and J 1 base short, with 5 bases between. The CDR3 DNA reads as TGTGCCAGCTCACCAGGGGTCCAAGAGACCCAGTACTTC. Protein product: CASSPGVQETQYF.

The chain has TRBV12-3 or TRBV12-4 and TRBJ1-1; maybe TRBD1 (5 bases). V was trimmed by 5 bases and J by 0 bases, leaving 10 bases between them. The CDR3 consists of 14 residues. CDR3: CASSPDILNTEAFF. The CDR3 DNA sequence: TGTGCCAGCAGTCCGGACATATTGAACACTGAAGCTTTCTTT.